The entry below gives a single TCR beta chain sequence along with its context. Its antigen remains unidentified. No much larger clone exists at a distance of one base, and base qualities are not known. Library method: the immunoSEQ multiplex PCR assay. For the multiplex PCR, a mixture combining 60 forward primers for TCR Vbeta segments and 13 reverse primers for TCR Jbeta segments was used. Amplification of the CDR3 region of rearranged TCR beta genes was performed with a multiplex PCR assay on genomic DNA. The amplified TCR beta libraries were sequenced on the Illumina HiSeq System as 87-base-pair reads. Per the authors' processing: In a later analysis, some 80 million unique TCR beta chains were counted across the 500 to 850 repertoires, and some 10 million of these chains were shared by at least two donors. Raw reads were error-corrected and collapsed into unique sequences by a nearest-neighbor algorithm in which closely related sequences were merged to remove PCR and sequencing errors. CDR3 sequences were aligned to IMGT reference sequences to assign V, D and J gene segments. For a sequence to be retained, a match of at least six nucleotides to both a V gene segment and a J gene segment was required. Rearrangements were called productive when the CDR3 lacked stop codons and stayed in frame with V and J; all others were non-productive. CDR3 was defined according to IMGT convention as the region running from the second conserved V-encoded cysteine to the conserved J-encoded phenylalanine. In an earlier analysis of 550 to 650 of the donors, sequences lacking an unambiguous match to a single V gene segment were excluded. An earlier analysis of 587 of the donors classified V segments as functional when productive rearrangements were above 56.7% and as segregating when the standard deviation between donors was above 5%. To diagnose cytomegalovirus status from the catalog of TCR beta chain sequences, a statistical classification framework was built. In a later analysis, TCR nucleotide sequences were compared against IMGT/GENE-DB human TR gene sequences so that V and J genes could be assigned. Using the TCRdist pipeline, a later analysis assigned CDR3 sequences along with most-parsimonious VDJ recombination scenarios. In a later analysis, each TCR beta chain was defined by its CDR3 amino acid sequence together with its V-gene family, and reads lacking a unique V-gene family were excluded. A later analysis removed 500 to 650 highly shared, low-generation-probability nucleotide sequences to deal with suspected cross-contamination and a sequencing artifact. A later analysis calculated a clonal expansion index for each public chain from normalized within-repertoire ranks of inferred template counts. A later analysis computed generation probabilities with a VDJ recombination model fitted to out-of-frame rearrangements, and checked the results against IGoR. In a later analysis, TCR-TCR, TCR-HLA and TCR-CMV co-occurrence was scored with hypergeometric tests, and a repertoire-size bias correction was applied to TCR pairs. To estimate false discovery rates, a later analysis permuted the HLA or CMV assignments 20 times. A later analysis grouped co-occurring TCRs with DBSCAN, adding TCRdist sequence similarity when clustering within HLA-allele-positive subsets. Repertoires with fewer than 30,000 or more than 120,000 public chains were left out of co-occurrence clustering, as were about 5 repertoires with anomalous nucleotide sharing. This is the immuneACCESS table as TCRdb keeps it, with only in-frame sequences that have V and J called. A part of the clones is gone; compared with another copy, unresolved V genes explain less than half, and the rest is unexplained. The DNA was the basis for D and trimming; V, J and clone size are from that table. The sample table shows 150,000 to 200,000 clones, and 81% are seen once. The ten largest account for more than 1.5% of the sample.

The sample belongs to a study of cytomegalovirus exposure and HLA in healthy donors (dated by TCRdb to about 2017). Notes on the research overall: According to an earlier analysis of a few hundred of the donors, about 190 million T cells yielded 90 million to 140 million unique TCR beta sequences and approximately 280 Gb of sequence data. Approximately 310 gigabases of sequencing data and roughly 81 million unique TCR sequences made up an early release that covered some 640 HLA-typed donors. Of the roughly 390 genotyped donors, 81% fell in the genetic ancestry cluster associated with self-reported Caucasian donors. The study was designed to test whether signatures of past pathogen exposure could be identified by cataloging public T cell receptors. Using immunosequencing, the study profiled T cell repertoires from about 620 subjects and related those repertoires to cytomegalovirus serostatus. In addition to the first cohort of around 670 subjects, a separate validation cohort of approximately 120 different subjects was used. To predict cytomegalovirus infection status, the study brought together high-throughput TCR immunosequencing, statistical association of individual TCRs with disease status, and machine learning. In a later analysis, previously published TCR beta repertoires from 670 or so donors were re-analyzed and high-resolution HLA genotyping was added so that TCR occurrence patterns could be studied. In the later analysis, no new phenotypic data were used to find candidate immune exposures; instead, reliance was placed on TCR beta sequences and their occurrence across donors. To decide whether each TCR beta V gene segment behaved as functional or pseudogenic, an earlier analysis of some 570 of the donors relied on high-throughput TCR beta sequencing. Donor age, sex, ethnicity and CMV serostatus were compiled together with the repertoire data. In a later genetic analysis, genome-wide SNP genotypes for about 65% of the roughly 670 donors were used, and that subset was treated as a discovery cohort. Every discovery cohort repertoire had been produced on one sequencing platform. Both class I and class II loci were covered by HLA typing, at four-digit resolution. The number of typed donors differed by locus: about 629-640 for A, B, C, DRB1 and DQB1; approximately 520 for DQA1; approximately 600 for DPA1; and around 450 for DPB1. A handful of DR-DQ haplotypes were treated as single units for association and clustering because of strong linkage in the cohort. Among over 350 genotyped donors of the cohort, an average of about 240,000 unique TCR beta nucleotide sequences were sequenced per donor, roughly a sixth of them non-productive. Findings and caveats that apply to the study as a whole: Most CMV-associated TCR beta chains appeared to be HLA-restricted in a later analysis, and the HLA associations seemed to be driven largely by CMV exposure. The authors suggested that the approach could potentially be generalized to other disease states and immunological phenotypes. This cohort had only TCR beta chains sequenced, and the lack of alpha or paired-chain data limited which features could be detected. Correlated functional status among segregating V segments might reflect linkage disequilibrium, but an unknown experimental factor could not be ruled out. A later analysis associated about 17,000 TCR beta sequences with specific HLA alleles at a false discovery rate of 0.05. A later genetic analysis reported fewer N-insertions in productive TCRs among donors in an Asian-associated ancestry cluster than the roughly 700-donor mean. A cluster of highly shared sequence variants was judged likely to be a technical artifact of the sequencing pipeline. A later analysis found that TCR association rates varied across HLA loci, with DRB1 alleles showing the most associated TCRs and HLA-C alleles the fewest. V-gene and J-gene trimming of TCR beta chains was associated with a missense DCLRE1C variant in a later genetic analysis, and the association was replicated in an independent cohort. According to a later analysis, parvovirus B19, influenza, CMV and Epstein-Barr virus appeared linked to several top co-occurrence clusters. The study gave a list of some 150 TCR beta chains associated with cytomegalovirus. Across donors, most TCR sequences were observed very rarely, whereas some public TCRs were present in many individuals. Because some donors lacked HLA typing at each locus, the association tests relied only on the typed subset. CMV serostatus was the only immune exposure information available for the cohort. A further reported finding was that TCR beta sequences accurately predicted the HLA-A and HLA-B alleles for most subjects in the first cohort. Broadly in line with IMGT annotations, most TCR beta V segments showed up in productive rearrangements about 90% or about 30% of the time in an earlier analysis of about 500 of the donors. The classifier was reported to diagnose cytomegalovirus status with high specificity and sensitivity in both the original and validation cohorts. Assigning TCR associations to individual alleles was difficult when HLA alleles, especially DR and DQ, strongly co-occurred. In a later analysis, HLA-associated TCR beta chains were found to be more clonally expanded and to have lower generation probabilities than equally common non-associated chains. Roughly uniform sequencing depth across donors was assumed in presence/absence analyses, although this assumption may not hold. Three of the identified cytomegalovirus-associated TCR beta chains were confirmed in vitro to be specific for cytomegalovirus antigens. The earlier analysis of around 600 of the donors excluded some 15 rarely observed V segments, including chromosome 9 orphons, because counts were too low.

The cohort comprised hundreds of healthy bone marrow donors. At the time of sampling, all cohort members were nominally healthy, though unrecorded immune exposures were likely present. The donor was CMV seronegative and belonged to the group of 352 seronegative cohort members. A peripheral blood sample was collected from each donor, and TCR beta sequencing was performed on peripheral blood mononuclear cells. Genomic DNA was extracted from the blood cell samples with the Qiagen DNeasy Blood Extraction Kit. This clonotype was sampled from a man between 18 and 35 years old in good health and CMV-seronegative. The sequenced sample was PBMCs.

CDR3 region: CASSFLTSGAYNEQFF. At the DNA level, the sequence is TGTGCCAGCAGCTTCTTGACTAGCGGGGCCTACAATGAGCAGTTCTTC. Recombination joined TRBV7-6 with TRBJ2-1, with 11 central nucleotides matching TRBD2. Including the terminal cysteine and phenylalanine, the CDR3 comprises 16 residues. Only the CDR3 region is kept as DNA, spanning 48 bases read in frame from base 1. V has 3 bases trimmed and J has 2 bases trimmed; junction bases matching no gene number 3. Reading the germline V gene gives CDR1 SGHVS and CDR2 FNYEAQ.